What follows are 10 T cell receptor beta chains derived from one specimen sequenced in a study of cytomegalovirus exposure and HLA in healthy donors. Researchers ran the PCR with 60 Vbeta and 13 Jbeta primers. Some clones are missing from TCRdb's copy, which holds only in-frame ones; the method was immunoSEQ multiplex PCR. Counted here are 100,000 to 150,000 clones, 80% occurring once; the ten biggest clones make up approximately 10%. The source material was PBMCs. The receptors stem from a man aged 30-40 years in good health and CMV-seropositive.

The genes are TRBV2 and TRBJ2-1; the match to TRBD2 covers 9 bases. With V trimmed by 1 base and J by 7 bases, 11 bases remained unmatched. CDR1 is SNHLY, CDR2 FYNNEI, per germline. This CDR3 region has 17 residues. The chain's CDR3 is CASSEEEWRGGGNEQFF. The CDR3 bases are TGTGCCAGCAGTGAAGAGGAATGGCGGGGGGGCGGGAATGAGCAGTTCTTC.

The chain is built from TRBV5-5 and TRBJ2-7; 7 bases are shared with TRBD1. V lost 5 bases, J lost 3 bases, and 5 bases stayed unmatched. The CDR3 sequence is 13 residues long. Germline V lookup: CDR1 SGHKS, CDR2 YYEKEE (reference sequence). CDR3 sequence: CASSWDRDYEQYF. CDR3 DNA sequence: TGTGCCAGCAGTTGGGACAGAGACTACGAGCAGTACTTC. Full variable domain (outside the CDR3, taken from reference TRBV5-5 and TRBJ2-7): DAGVTQSPTHLIKTRGQQVTLRCSPISGHKSVSWYQQVLGQGPQFIFQYYEKEERGRGNFPDRFSARQFPNYSSELNVNALLLGDSALYLCASSWDRDYEQYFGPGTRLTVT.

This chain connects TRBV7-9 to TRBJ1-2, with 8 bases that match TRBD1. The ends lost 5 bases at V and 2 bases at J; junction bases unmatched: 10. Per germline, CDR1 SEHNR and CDR2 FQNEAQ (reference sequence). CDR3 length: 16 residues. CDR3 loop: CASSTGQVETNYGYTF. DNA of the CDR3: TGTGCCAGCAGCACGGGACAGGTCGAAACCAACTATGGCTACACCTTC.

The chain carries TRBV7-8 and TRBJ1-2, with 8 positions matching TRBD1. Losses at the gene ends were 5 bases for V and 6 bases for J; bases not matched to a gene: 14. This CDR3 has 16 amino acids. Germline assignment: CDR1 SGHVS and CDR2 FQNEAQ. Written as DNA, the CDR3 is TGTGCCAGCAGCCCGCATACTACAGGGGGGCGAAATGGCTACACCTTC. It encodes CASSPHTTGGRNGYTF.

The V call is TRBV2, the J call TRBJ2-7; 9 nucleotides agree with TRBD1. V shed 9 bases and J 3 bases; nucleotides not matched to a gene: 9. CDR3 length: 14 residues. CDR1 is SNHLY and CDR2 is FYNNEI in the germline V gene. CDR3 nucleotides: TGTGCCAGTACTAATCCGGGACAGGGCTACGAGCAGTACTTC. Encoded protein: CASTNPGQGYEQYF.

This sequence joins TRBV6-4 and TRBJ1-1; D gene uncertain. CDR3 length: 14 amino acids. The germline V and J ends were trimmed by 3 bases and 4 bases, with 12 bases remaining between them. Germline CDR1 and CDR2: MRHNA and SNTAGT. CDR3 DNA: TGTGCCAGCAGTGAAGCTTCGGAGGGCACTGAAGCTTTCTTT. Translated, it gives CASSEASEGTEAFF.

In nucleotides, the CDR3 is TGTGCCAGCAGCTGGCGGAGGGAGATTGAGGACACTGAAGCTTTCTTT. Its protein is CASSWRREIEDTEAFF. The chain is built from TRBV7-2 and TRBJ1-1; no clear D gene. Trimming took off 4 bases at V and 3 bases at J, with 18 bases between the two ends. The V gene's germline CDR1 is SGHTA and CDR2 FQGNSA. The CDR3 runs 16 residues.

The rearrangement links TRBV9 to TRBJ1-2, with TRBD1 matching over 9 bases. Trimming took 3 bases from V and 4 from J; bases not matched to a gene: 4. Per the germline V gene, CDR1 is SGDLS and CDR2 is YYNGEE. This CDR3 has 14 residues. The DNA of the CDR3 is TGTGCCAGCAGCGAACAGGGGGCGGGCTATGGCTACACCTTC. This encodes CASSEQGAGYGYTF.

The rearrangement uses TRBV7-2 and TRBJ1-1; TRBD1 aligns across 7 bases. Germline loops: CDR1 SGHTA, CDR2 FQGNSA. Trimming took 5 bases from V and 4 from J; bases not matched to a gene: 4. The CDR3 length is 13 residues. The DNA for the CDR3 is TGTGCCAGCAGCATCTCAGGGGGCACTGAAGCTTTCTTT. Translation gives CASSISGGTEAFF.

The chain combines TRBV27 with TRBJ2-7, with D unresolved. CDR1 MNHEY and CDR2 SMNVEV come from the germline V gene (reference sequence). Trimming took 6 bases from V and 6 from J, leaving 3 bases between them. The CDR3 extends over 9 amino acids. The CDR3 DNA reads TGTGCCAGCAGCCTCGAGCAGTACTTC. Protein sequence: CASSLEQYF.